This TCR beta chain was identified in a study of blood T cell repertoires in COVID-19. As for the study in general: Donors in the United States, Italy and Spain gave samples during acute or convalescent COVID-19. PBMCs, B-cell-depleted T cells, or T cells provided the cDNA or gDNA that made up the material.

Under the authors' procedure: Estimated nucleated cell counts came from reference gene primer amplification. Clones were sequenced by immunoSEQ multiplex PCR, and TCRdb holds only the in-frame ones, with some missing. Clone size and the V and J calls come from that table; the DNA yielded D and trimming. The sample records 200,000 to 250,000 clones, 86% being singletons. The CDR3 totals 15 residues. The germline CDR1 and CDR2 sequences are SGHNT and YENEEA. The V and J ends lost 4 bases and 5 bases respectively, with 14 bases between them. The chain combines TRBV11-3 with TRBJ2-2; D might be TRBD1 (6 bases). Sequenced sample: peripheral blood. This sequence originates from a young man who had recovered from COVID-19. In DNA, the CDR3 is TGTGCCAGCAGCTCCTACTCAGGGGTGACCGGGGAGCTGTTTTTT. Translating it yields CASSSYSGVTGELFF.